This entry is about one TCR beta chain. This record comes from a study of T cells in localized non-small cell lung cancer. Assay used: immunoSEQ multiplex PCR; TCRdb lists only in-frame clones, some missing. The repertoire consists of 50,000 to 70,000 clones, with approximately 90% occurring once and the leading ten covering approximately 20%. This CDR3 contains 15 residues. Per germline, CDR1 SGHNT and CDR2 YYREEE (reference sequence). V shed 3 bases, J shed 3 bases, and the junction held 4 bases outside the gene matches. The source was peripheral blood, collected before any cancer treatment. The genes are TRBV5-4 and TRBJ2-1; 9 nucleotides match TRBD1. This clonotype was sampled from a man between 40 and 75 years old with stage I lung adenocarcinoma. CDR3 sequence reads: CASSSGTGIYNEQFF. CDR3 sequence (DNA): TGTGCCAGCAGCTCCGGGACAGGGATCTACAATGAGCAGTTCTTC.